This T cell receptor beta chain was sequenced during a study of T cell responses to AZD1222 COVID-19 vaccine. Findings and caveats of the study: Spike-specific TCR breadth and depth were elevated following two AZD1222 doses. Scientists sampled the repertoires only once the peak T cell response had passed. At 160-218 and 743-854, vaccine-associated CD4 TCRs were dominant, and they spanned spike. White British ancestry dominated among donors, who included more females, and clonal diversity was possibly underestimated.

Germline V lookup: CDR1 MDHEN, CDR2 SYDVKM. V lost 8 bases to trimming and J lost 2 bases, with 16 bases between them. This CDR3 is 15 amino acids long. Sequencing used immunoSEQ multiplex PCR; TCRdb keeps in-frame clones, though not all of them. The sample contains roughly 140,000 clones, about 90% of which appear only once. As to this clone: Its antigen is not known.

This clonotype was obtained from an adult who received the AZD1222 COVID-19 vaccine. The material sequenced was peripheral blood, taken 28 days after the second AZD1222 dose. V gene TRBV28 combines with J gene TRBJ1-5, with a possible D match to TRBD1 (5 bases). CDR3 bases: TGTGCCAGCGGTTCGTCAGGGATGGGCAATCAGCCCCAGCATTTT. Amino acid sequence: CASGSSGMGNQPQHF. Using reference TRBV28 and TRBJ1-5 for the parts outside the CDR3, the full variable domain is DVKVTQSSRYLVKRTGEKVFLECVQDMDHENMFWYRQDPGLGLRLIYFSYDVKMKEKGDIPEGYSVSREKKERFSLILESASTNQTSMYLCASGSSGMGNQPQHFGDGTRLSIL.